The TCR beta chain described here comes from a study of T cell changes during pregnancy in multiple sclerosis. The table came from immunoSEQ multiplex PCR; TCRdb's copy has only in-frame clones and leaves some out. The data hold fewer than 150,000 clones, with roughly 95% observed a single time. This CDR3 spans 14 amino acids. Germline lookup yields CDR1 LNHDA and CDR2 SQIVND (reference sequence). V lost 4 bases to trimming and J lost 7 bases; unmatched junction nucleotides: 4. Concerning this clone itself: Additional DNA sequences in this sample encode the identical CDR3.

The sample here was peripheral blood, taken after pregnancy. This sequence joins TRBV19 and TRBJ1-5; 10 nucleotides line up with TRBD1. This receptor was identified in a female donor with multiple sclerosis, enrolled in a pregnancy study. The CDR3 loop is CASSTGQGGQPQHF. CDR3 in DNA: TGTGCCAGTAGTACCGGACAGGGGGGGCAGCCCCAGCATTTT.